Each of the 28 T cell receptor beta chains below was sequenced from the same sample in a study of CD8+ T cells in alopecia areata. RNA was extracted and reverse transcribed into cDNA as the sequencing template. Some clones are missing from TCRdb's copy, which holds only in-frame ones; the method was immunoSEQ multiplex PCR. In the table there are around 140,000 clones, 51% of which are singletons. Here the sequenced sample was CD4+ T cells sorted from blood, taken at week 0. The receptors were gathered from a human donor with alopecia areata.

The rearrangement uses TRBV7-2 and TRBJ1-4, with 8 bases lining up with TRBD1. CDR1 is SGHTA and CDR2 is FQGNSA in the germline V gene. The CDR3 runs 15 residues. V lost 5 bases, J lost 2 bases, and 4 bases stayed unmatched. DNA of the CDR3: TGTGCCAGCAGCCTTAACAGGGGGACTAATGAAAAACTGTTTTTT. It specifies CASSLNRGTNEKLFF.

This clone was detected once. The chain recombines TRBV28 with TRBJ1-5; no firm D call. Germline V gives CDR1 MDHEN, CDR2 SYDVKM. The CDR3 sequence is 13 residues long. Deletions cut 3 bases from V and 4 bases from J, with 7 bases between. CDR3 residues: CASSLSGNQPQHF. CDR3 DNA sequence: TGTGCCAGCAGTTTGTCTGGGAATCAGCCCCAGCATTTT.

The chain employs TRBV30 and TRBJ2-3, with D perhaps matching TRBD1 or TRBD2 (5 bases each). Trimming took off 4 bases at V and 3 bases at J, with 11 bases between the two ends. The V gene's germline CDR1 is GTSNPN and CDR2 SVGIG (reference sequence). This CDR3 spans 13 amino acids. The chain's CDR3 is CAWTRGVTDTQYF. The CDR3 nucleotides are TGTGCCTGGACTAGGGGAGTGACAGATACGCAGTATTTT.

This clone appeared a few times. The rearrangement joins TRBV25-1 to TRBJ2-4, with D hard to call. The V and J ends lost 5 bases and 8 bases respectively, with 7 bases between them. This CDR3 has 11 amino acids. The germline V gene has CDR1 MGHDK and CDR2 SYGVNS. The CDR3 protein is CASSPGHIQYF. As DNA, the CDR3 is TGTGCCAGCAGTCCCGGTCACATTCAGTACTTC. The full variable domain, completed using reference TRBV25-1 and TRBJ2-4, is EADIYQTPRYLVIGTGKKITLECSQTMGHDKMYWYQQDPGMELHLIHYSYGVNSTEKGDLSSESTVSRIRTEHFPLTLESARPSHTSQYLCASSPGHIQYFGAGTRLSVL.

The chain employs TRBV7-8 and TRBJ2-7; maybe TRBD2 (6 bases). This CDR3 is built from 14 residues. CDR1 and CDR2 (germline): SGHVS, FQNEAQ. The ends were cut back, 5 bases at V and 5 bases at J, with 16 bases in the middle. DNA of the CDR3: TGTGCCAGCAGCGGAAGGGGCGGGAAAAACGAGCAGTACTTC. The encoded protein is CASSGRGGKNEQYF.

This chain connects TRBV15 to TRBJ2-2; a weak D match, TRBD2 (6 bases). This CDR3 is 14 amino acids long. V was trimmed by 8 bases and J by 2 bases, leaving 12 bases between them. Per germline, CDR1 LNHNV and CDR2 YYDKDF (reference sequence). CDR3 residues: CATDAGRNTGELFF. As DNA, the CDR3 is TGTGCCACCGACGCGGGACGAAACACCGGGGAGCTGTTTTTT.

The chain uses TRBV29-1 and TRBJ2-3; 7 bases line up with TRBD2. V lost 7 bases and J lost 3; bases outside the gene matches: 10. CDR1 is SQVTM and CDR2 is ANQGSEA in the germline V gene. This CDR3 spans 14 amino acids. CDR3 sequence: CSELPGLHTDTQYF. DNA for the CDR3: TGCAGCGAGCTCCCGGGACTACATACAGATACGCAGTATTTT.

The chain uses TRBV19 and TRBJ2-4, with no clear D. Germline CDR1 reads LNHDA; CDR2 reads SQIVND (reference sequence). This CDR3 is 11 amino acids long. V was pared by 5 bases and J by 9 bases, with 8 bases between. CDR3 in amino acids: CASSGSSIQYF. The CDR3 region has the DNA TGTGCCAGTAGTGGAAGTAGCATTCAGTACTTC.

This chain uses TRBV18 with TRBJ2-5; unclear D gene. Germline V gives CDR1 KGHSH, CDR2 LQKENI. V shed 3 bases and J shed 1 base, with 6 bases lying between them. The CDR3 totals 13 residues. The CDR3 DNA reads as TGTGCCAGCTCACCCGGCTTCCAAGAGACCCAGTACTTC. Amino acid sequence: CASSPGFQETQYF.

The CDR3 nucleotides are TGTGCCAGCAGCGGGGGACCCCGGGAGACCCAGTACTTC. Translation gives CASSGGPRETQYF. The rearrangement joins TRBV9 to TRBJ2-5; D could derive from TRBD1 or TRBD2 (5 bases each). The germline V and J ends were trimmed by 3 bases and 5 bases, with 11 bases remaining between them. CDR1 is SGDLS and CDR2 is YYNGEE in the germline V gene. The CDR3 has 13 amino acids.

The rearrangement uses TRBV5-1 and TRBJ2-3, with D possibly being TRBD1 (5 bases). V gave up 3 bases and J gave up 1 base, with 12 bases separating them. Germline V gives CDR1 SGHRS, CDR2 YFSETQ. The length of the CDR3 is 15 residues. The CDR3 loop is CASSWGGGGTDTQYF. DNA for the CDR3: TGCGCCAGCAGCTGGGGCGGCGGCGGCACAGATACGCAGTATTTT.

This clone occurred a few times. This chain uses TRBV29-1 with TRBJ2-6; D is unresolved. V gave up 2 bases and J gave up 4 bases, with 3 bases separating them. CDR3 length equals 12 residues. CDR1 and CDR2 (germline): SQVTM, ANQGSEA. This CDR3 is CSVEPGANVLTF. Here the CDR3 DNA reads TGCAGCGTTGAACCCGGGGCCAACGTCCTGACTTTC.

This clone was seen a handful of times. The rearrangement links TRBV7-9 to TRBJ2-5; D unresolved. With 5 bases removed from V and 5 bases from J, the gap between germline ends came to 9 bases. The CDR3 is 12 amino acids. Looked up from germline, CDR1 is SEHNR and CDR2 is FQNEAQ (reference sequence). The CDR3 loop reads CASSPRSETQYF. CDR3 DNA: TGTGCCAGCAGCCCCCGTTCGGAGACCCAGTACTTC.

The genes are TRBV7-3 and TRBJ2-5, with TRBD1 as a possible D gene (8 bases). CDR1 and CDR2 from the germline V gene are SGHTA and FQGTGA. Trimming cost V 5 bases and J 5 bases, with 18 bases left between them. This CDR3 comprises 15 residues. CDR3 in amino acids: CASSPGQGGWETQYF. The CDR3 coding sequence is TGTGCCAGCAGCCCAGGACAGGGAGGGTGGGAGACCCAGTACTTC.

The genes are TRBV4-1 and TRBJ2-6, with D uncertain. The length of the CDR3 is 17 residues. V lost 2 bases to trimming and J lost 0 bases, with 11 bases between them. The germline V gene has CDR1 MGHRA and CDR2 YSYEKL. CDR3 region: CASSQLRALSGANVLTF. CDR3 nucleotide sequence: TGCGCCAGCAGCCAATTACGGGCCCTCTCTGGGGCCAACGTCCTGACTTTC.

The chain carries TRBV9 and TRBJ2-7; D unresolved. The CDR3 extends over 13 amino acids. The germline V and J ends were trimmed by 3 bases and 3 bases, with 10 bases remaining between them. Germline V gene lookup returns CDR1 SGDLS and CDR2 YYNGEE. The CDR3, as DNA: TGTGCCAGCAGCGCTCAGGACGGCTACGAGCAGTACTTC. Its translation: CASSAQDGYEQYF.

The chain has TRBV25-1 and TRBJ2-1; no clear D gene. Germline values: CDR1 MGHDK, CDR2 SYGVNS. CDR3 length: 11 residues. Trimming took off 5 bases at V and 7 bases at J, with 6 bases between the two ends. CDR3 sequence reads: CASSTLNEQFF. Written as DNA, the CDR3 is TGTGCCAGCAGTACCCTTAATGAGCAGTTCTTC.

This clone was seen only a few times. The chain employs TRBV7-9 and TRBJ2-1, with D possibly TRBD2 on 6 matching bases. From germline, CDR1 is SEHNR and CDR2 FQNEAQ (reference sequence). The CDR3 consists of 19 residues. The V and J ends lost 1 base and 3 bases respectively, with 22 bases between them. CDR3 in amino acids: CASSLVLETRTRHYNEQFF. CDR3 in DNA: TGTGCCAGCAGCTTAGTGTTGGAGACTAGGACTCGCCACTACAATGAGCAGTTCTTC.

This chain connects TRBV11-2 to TRBJ2-7; D unresolved. Germline CDR1 SGHAT, CDR2 FQNNGV. V lost 3 bases, J lost 2 bases, and 8 bases lay in between. The CDR3 length is 13 residues. CDR3 loop: CASSFPNPYEQYF. CDR3 in DNA: TGTGCCAGCAGCTTTCCAAATCCCTACGAGCAGTACTTC. The full variable domain, completed using reference TRBV11-2 and TRBJ2-7, is EAGVAQSPRYKIIEKRQSVAFWCNPISGHATLYWYQQILGQGPKLLIQFQNNGVVDDSQLPKDRFSAERLKGVDSTLKIQPAKLEDSAVYLCASSFPNPYEQYFGPGTRLTVT.

The chain uses TRBV29-1 and TRBJ2-6; no clear D gene. Germline loops: CDR1 SQVTM, CDR2 ANQGSEA. V lost 4 bases, J lost 4 bases, and 17 bases lay in between. The CDR3 covers 16 residues. The chain's CDR3 is CSVATSDSPGANVLTF. CDR3 sequence (DNA): TGCAGCGTTGCCACCTCAGACTCCCCGGGGGCCAACGTCCTGACTTTC.

This clone was picked up a small number of times. V and J are TRBV30 and TRBJ2-2, with 7 bases identical to TRBD1. Looked up from germline, CDR1 is GTSNPN and CDR2 is SVGIG (reference sequence). The CDR3 has 14 amino acids. V lost 8 bases and J lost 2; bases outside the gene matches: 8. DNA for the CDR3: TGTGCCCACACAAGGACAGGAAACACCGGGGAGCTGTTTTTT. Residues: CAHTRTGNTGELFF.

This chain uses TRBV18 with TRBJ1-1; D uncertain. The CDR3 is 13 amino acids. The V end lost 4 bases, the J end lost 0 bases, and 6 bases lay between the germline ends. Per germline, CDR1 KGHSH and CDR2 LQKENI. In DNA form, the CDR3 reads TGTGCCAGCTCACAGAGTTTGAACACTGAAGCTTTCTTT. This gives the protein CASSQSLNTEAFF.

As regards this clone: One end of the junction is discordant with germline, which a read error may explain. The chain is built from TRBV7-7 and TRBJ2-5; D is undetermined. The germline gives CDR1 SSHAT, CDR2 FNYEAQ (reference sequence). The CDR3 covers 13 residues. The CDR3 DNA reads TGTGCTAGCAGCCAACAGTCGGGCGAGACCCAGTACTTC. It codes for CASSQQSGETQYF.

J is TRBJ2-1 and V is TRBV10-3, with 14 bases fitting TRBD2. V dropped 6 bases and J dropped 8; count of bases not matched to a gene: 3. Germline V gives CDR1 ENHRY, CDR2 SYGVKD. The CDR3 runs 14 residues. The CDR3 here is CAISRLAGGHEQFF. The DNA of the CDR3 is TGTGCCATCAGCCGACTAGCGGGAGGGCATGAGCAGTTCTTC.

CDR3 sequence reads: CASSPGRSSYNEQFF. The CDR3 DNA is TGTGCCAGCAGCCCGGGGAGGAGCTCCTACAATGAGCAGTTCTTC. The genes are TRBV7-7 and TRBJ2-1; TRBD2 might be the D (6 bases). Trimming shortened V by 5 bases and J by 0 bases, and 11 bases separated the two germline ends. In germline, CDR1 is SSHAT, CDR2 FNYEAQ (reference sequence). The CDR3 runs 15 residues.

CDR3 region: CASNQGTSYEQYF. The CDR3 coding sequence is TGTGCCAGCAACCAGGGGACTTCCTACGAGCAGTACTTC. The V and J genes are TRBV7-2 and TRBJ2-7, with D perhaps matching TRBD1 or TRBD2 (6 bases each). Germline lookup yields CDR1 SGHTA and CDR2 FQGNSA. The CDR3 is 13 amino acids. The V end lost 7 bases, the J end lost 1 base, and 11 bases lay between the germline ends.

Here the CDR3 DNA reads TGCAGCGTGAGGACAGAACTTCGTGAAAAACTGTTTTTT. Translation: CSVRTELREKLFF. The rearrangement joins TRBV29-1 to TRBJ1-4, with D possibly matching TRBD1 (6 bases). CDR3 length equals 13 residues. Germline V CDR1 and CDR2: SQVTM, ANQGSEA. V lost 6 bases and J 7 bases, leaving 15 bases between the germline ends.

The chain combines TRBV12-5 with TRBJ2-3, with D perhaps matching TRBD2 (6 bases). Trimming took off 7 bases at V and 4 bases at J, with 15 bases between the two ends. Germline values: CDR1 LGHNT, CDR2 FRNRAP. The CDR3 sequence is 14 residues long. CDR3: CASALGGVPDTQYF. CDR3 nucleotide sequence: TGTGCTAGTGCTCTAGGAGGGGTCCCAGATACGCAGTATTTT.